The entry that follows covers one T cell receptor (beta chain) sequence. This entry comes from a study of T cell changes during pregnancy in multiple sclerosis. Only in-frame clones appear in the TCRdb table, and some are missing; sequencing was by immunoSEQ multiplex PCR. Of fewer than 110,000 clones in the sample, 80% to 95% were seen once. Looked up from germline, CDR1 is SEHNR and CDR2 is FQNEAQ (reference sequence). This CDR3 has 14 residues. Trimming left V 5 bases short and J 4 bases short, with 14 bases between. The source material was peripheral blood, sampled in the second trimester of pregnancy. The chain uses TRBV7-9 and TRBJ1-2, with D maybe TRBD1 (6 bases). The clonotype comes from a female donor with multiple sclerosis, enrolled in a pregnancy study. CDR3: CASSNQPDSYGYTF. CDR3 bases: TGTGCCAGCAGCAACCAACCGGACAGCTATGGCTACACCTTC.